This TCR beta chain stems from a study of T cell repertoires in cytomegalovirus infection. On the study more broadly: From public TCR beta signatures came an indication of both CMV infection and matching HLA type. Study results and limitations: Using cumulative public TCR beta family frequency, the authors identified those who carried CMV together with the relevant HLA. HLA-C-restricted CMV clonotypes gave the most frequent clonotype in two of eight donors.

In germline, CDR1 is SGHTA, CDR2 FQGNSA. The CDR3 is 17 amino acids. The junction had 5 bases not matched to a gene; V was cut back by 1 base and J by 0 bases. MiXCR, applied by TCRdb to the reads, yields one record per CDR3 protein. This sample carries roughly 250,000 distinct CDR3 sequences, about 23% of them seen once, and the ten largest clones take over 15%. In this sample, this clonotype turned up many times. What it binds is unknown. The sequencing input was CD8+ T cells from PBMCs. The sequence was obtained from a human donor in good health (CMV status not recorded). Some clones in this sample may be carry-over from other donors' samples. The chain recombines TRBV7-2 with TRBJ2-5; 10 bases fit TRBD2. CDR3 bases: TGTGCCAGCAGCTTAGTCTTCAGCGGGGGGGACCAAGAGACCCAGTACTTC. Translating it yields CASSLVFSGGDQETQYF.